This TCR beta chain was recorded in a study of spatial heterogeneity in lung cancer (dated by TCRdb to between 2017 and 2020). Regarding the research as a whole: More beta-chain than alpha-chain transcripts were consistently detected, likely reflecting higher beta-chain transcript abundance. TCR transcript counts in tumor regions correlated strongly with a T cell transcriptional module score from matched bulk RNA-seq. In the raw uncorrected reads, each unique combination of TCR and UMI appeared more than ten times on average. The study quantitatively compared TCR alpha and beta repertoires across multiple tumor regions, matched nontumor lung and blood in non-small cell lung cancer. Nonsynonymous mutation counts, determined by whole-exome sequencing of tumor tissue, were related to TCR repertoire features. At surgery, both alpha and beta chains were TCR-sequenced in 200 to 250 tumor regions, approximately 64 matched nontumor lung samples and some 58 PBMC samples. Overall study outcomes, separate from this receptor: Confirming at a functional level the hypothesis that regional TCRs recognize regional mutations was considered to require additional single-cell paired TCR alpha and beta sequencing. TCR-seq coverage of tumor T cells was estimated to be only roughly 7% for alpha chains and more than 11% for beta chains. Counts of ubiquitous and regional expanded TCRs correlated with counts of ubiquitous and regional nonsynonymous mutations, respectively. The number of expanded intratumoral alpha and beta TCRs correlated with the tumor nonsynonymous mutation count.

Libraries were made using 5' RACE. For sequencing, a NextSeq 500 was employed. To allow correction of PCR and sequencing errors, the TCR library protocol tagged every TCR cDNA molecule with a unique molecular identifier. The study's own analysis went as follows. TCR identification, UMI-based error correction and CDR3 extraction were all carried out with Decombinator tools. TCRs above a frequency of 2 per 1,000, corresponding to the top 1% of the tumor frequency distribution, were defined as expanded. Expanded tumor TCRs statistically deemed absent (corrected P<0.05) from at least one tumor region were classed as regional, and all other expanded tumor TCRs were classed as ubiquitous. Renyi diversity was calculated using the R vegan package after each repertoire was subsampled 100 times to 5,000 TCRs. To build CDR3 similarity networks, amino acid triplet string-kernel similarity was used, and CDR3s were connected when their pairwise similarity was above 0.82. The public reads were quality trimmed at Q25 with fastp and then assembled into clones with MiXCR by TCRdb, keeping productive beta chains. Every CDR3 protein is listed once, alongside the most common genes and DNA of its rows. The V and J calls were not made by the authors but by TCRdb's processing. The sample yields under 8,000 distinct CDR3 sequences; 12% were counted once. The ten largest clones add up to 22% of the sample.

This clonotype was counted at least ten times. Its antigen is still unknown. Per-base qualities were not stored, and no clone one base away is much larger. Based on the germline V gene (reference sequence), the CDR1 and CDR2 sequences are MNHNY and SVGAGI. Ends trimmed: V by 5 bases, J by 5 bases; bases unmatched to a gene: 3. Taken from cysteine to phenylalanine, the CDR3 has 13 residues. Only the CDR3 region is kept as DNA, spanning 39 bases read in frame from base 1. What this sample's time point label stands for: sample taken at primary tumor resection. Donors were 72 patients with early-stage, untreated non-small cell lung cancer from the lung TRACERx cohort. Without any cell sorting, TCR sequencing was performed on whole RNA extracted either from tumor and nontumor lung tissue or from cryopreserved PBMC samples. Patients were selected for TCR sequencing only if sufficient RNA was available from at least two tumor regions. A lung pathologist reviewed the tumor and adjacent nontumor lung specimens before the specimens were selected.

The receptor chain draws on TRBV6-6 and TRBJ2-5, and 9 bases in between align with TRBD2. Sequencing used lung tumor tissue, obtained at surgery. This TCR came from a male donor with early-stage non-small cell lung cancer. The base sequence is TGTGCCAGCAGTGCGGGAGGGCAGGAGACCCAGTACTTC. Its protein is CASSAGGQETQYF.